The 8 T cell receptor beta chains reported below all come from one sample, sequenced in a study of neurological immune-mediated disorders. TCRdb used MiXCR to reprocess the 5' RACE reads, holding one entry per CDR3 protein. This sample carries about 66,000 distinct CDR3 sequences, under 3.5% of them seen once, and the ten largest clones take under 4.5%. Sequenced sample: PBMCs. These TCRs come from a man in his forties or fifties with multiple sclerosis.

This clonotype was detected many times. The chain has TRBV20-1 and TRBJ2-2, with D perhaps TRBD2 (6 bases). Trimming removed 6 bases at V and 4 bases at J, with 15 bases between. The CDR3 totals 14 residues. Germline V gene lookup returns CDR1 DFQATT and CDR2 SNEGSKA (reference sequence). The CDR3 DNA reads TGCAGTGCCCAGTATGGGGGGACCACCGGGGAGCTGTTTTTT. Translating gives CSAQYGGTTGELFF.

The chain is built from TRBV7-6 and TRBJ1-6; no definite D call. V shed 4 bases and J shed 5 bases, with 9 bases lying between them. CDR3 length: 14 amino acids. The V gene's germline CDR1 is SGHVS and CDR2 FNYEAQ. The CDR3 reads CASSSDPNNSPLHF. In DNA form, the CDR3 reads TGTGCCAGCAGCTCGGACCCCAATAATTCACCCCTCCACTTT.

This clonotype is medium-sized within its sample. V usage is TRBV20-1 and J usage is TRBJ2-3; no clear D gene. The V gene lost 6 bases and the J gene lost 0 bases, with 7 bases spanning the gap. CDR1 and CDR2 from the germline V gene are DFQATT and SNEGSKA (reference sequence). The CDR3 totals 12 residues. The CDR3 DNA sequence: TGCAGTGCAAAGACTAGCACAGATACGCAGTATTTT. Translated, it gives CSAKTSTDTQYF.

The genes are TRBV20-1 and TRBJ2-7; D is ambiguous. V was pared by 1 base and J by 5 bases, with 6 bases between. This CDR3 contains 11 residues. Germline assignment: CDR1 DFQATT and CDR2 SNEGSKA (reference sequence). The CDR3 sequence: CSARGYNEQYF. In nucleotides, the CDR3 is TGCAGTGCTAGAGGCTATAACGAGCAGTACTTC.

In its sample, this clonotype was seen many times. The chain is built from TRBV5-1 and TRBJ1-2, with a tentative D call TRBD1 (6 bases). This CDR3 has 14 residues. Germline V gene sequence: CDR1 SGHRS, CDR2 YFSETQ. V gave up 0 bases and J gave up 7 bases, with 13 bases separating them. The CDR3 nucleotides read TGCGCCAGCAGCTTGGCCCCAGGGGCCGTTGGCTACACCTTC. It encodes CASSLAPGAVGYTF.

This clonotype showed up many times. The chain links TRBV5-1 to TRBJ2-7; D unclear. The CDR3 is 13 residues long. The germline CDR1 and CDR2 sequences are SGHRS and YFSETQ. The V and J ends lost 2 bases and 2 bases respectively, with 8 bases between them. The CDR3, as DNA: TGCGCCAGCAGCTTCGATAGGGCCTACGAGCAGTACTTC. Its translation: CASSFDRAYEQYF. The variable domain in full, with the rest retrieved from reference TRBV5-1 and TRBJ2-7, is KAGVTQTPRYLIKTRGQQVTLSCSPISGHRSVSWYQQTPGQGLQFLFEYFSETQRNKGNFPGRFSGRQFSNSRSEMNVSTLELGDSALYLCASSFDRAYEQYFGPGTRLTVT.

As regards this clonotype: A junction end diverges from the germline sequence, so it may reflect a read error. The rearrangement uses TRBV15 and TRBJ1-5, with a weak D call TRBD1 (5 bases). Germline CDR1 is LNHNV and CDR2 is YYDKDF (reference sequence). The CDR3 runs 17 residues. The DNA for the CDR3 is TGTGCCACCAGCAGAGCCCCCCAGGACAAGTCGAGGCAGCCCCAGAATTTT. Encoded protein: CATSRAPQDKSRQPQNF.

This clonotype has at least ten counts. This may be a read error: a much more frequent sequence differs by one nucleotide. The chain uses TRBV7-9 and TRBJ1-3; D is ambiguous. Germline CDR1 is SEHNR and CDR2 is FQNEAQ (reference sequence). The CDR3 is made up of 14 amino acids. For the CDR3, the DNA is TGTGCCAGCAGCTTAGGCGGTTCCGGAAAAACCATATATTTT. Protein sequence: CASSLGGSGKTIYF.